The rows below give T cell receptor beta chains drawn from one sample of a study of cytomegalovirus exposure and HLA in healthy donors. Assay used: immunoSEQ multiplex PCR; TCRdb lists only in-frame clones, some missing. This table holds approximately 150,000 clones, 55% to 70% found once. Material for sequencing was PBMCs. All receptors derive from a woman in her forties in good health and CMV-seropositive. CDR3s include the opening cysteine and the closing phenylalanine or tryptophan. D genes are given only for firm matches. Clone size is not always given. Where it is, it says once, few, many or a class for expanded clones.

j_call: TRBJ2-2
clone_size: -
v_call: TRBV7-3
d_call: TRBD1
cdr3_nt: TGTGCCAGCAGCTTAACCGGAGACAGGGGTGCCGGGGAGCTGTTTTTT
cdr3_aa: CASSLTGDRGAGELFF

j_call: TRBJ1-1
clone_size: few
v_call: TRBV28
d_call: -
cdr3_nt: TGTGCCAGCAAACGGGGGGATTTGAACACTGAAGCTTTCTTT
cdr3_aa: CASKRGDLNTEAFF

j_call: TRBJ2-5
clone_size: once
v_call: TRBV9
d_call: -
cdr3_nt: TGTGCCAGCAGCGTAGGGGGCGCGGAGACCCAGTACTTC
cdr3_aa: CASSVGGAETQYF

j_call: TRBJ1-5
clone_size: -
v_call: TRBV7-3
d_call: -
cdr3_nt: TGTGCCAGCAGCTCCCGAGGGGGTAATCAGCCCCAGCATTTT
cdr3_aa: CASSSRGGNQPQHF

j_call: TRBJ2-5
clone_size: -
v_call: TRBV27
d_call: -
cdr3_nt: TGTGCCAGCAGTTTTAGCGGCACCGAAGAGACCCAGTACTTC
cdr3_aa: CASSFSGTEETQYF

j_call: TRBJ1-4
clone_size: -
v_call: TRBV7-9
d_call: -
cdr3_nt: TGTTCCAGCAGCTGGGGCCCTAATGAAAAACTGTTTTTT
cdr3_aa: CSSSWGPNEKLFF

j_call: TRBJ1-1
clone_size: -
v_call: TRBV6-5
d_call: -
cdr3_nt: TGTGCCAGCAGTTACCGGCAGGGCCGCGGAGCTTTCTTT
cdr3_aa: CASSYRQGRGAFF

j_call: TRBJ2-1
clone_size: -
v_call: TRBV28
d_call: TRBD2
cdr3_nt: TGTGCCAGCAGTTCCGTGGGACTAGCGGTTTACAATGAGCAGTTCTTC
cdr3_aa: CASSSVGLAVYNEQFF

j_call: TRBJ2-7
clone_size: few
v_call: TRBV5-1
d_call: TRBD1
cdr3_nt: TGCGCCAGCAGCTTGGAGCCCGCCGGGACAGGGTCCTACGAGCAGTACTTC
cdr3_aa: CASSLEPAGTGSYEQYF

j_call: TRBJ1-4
clone_size: -
v_call: TRBV5-6
d_call: TRBD1
cdr3_nt: TGTGCCAGCAGCTTGGCCGGGACAGACAATGAAAAACTGTTTTTT
cdr3_aa: CASSLAGTDNEKLFF

j_call: TRBJ2-1
clone_size: few
v_call: TRBV19
d_call: -
cdr3_nt: TGTGCCAGTAGTATCGGCGGGCCTTACAATGAGCAGTTCTTC
cdr3_aa: CASSIGGPYNEQFF

j_call: TRBJ2-5
clone_size: -
v_call: TRBV5-1
d_call: -
cdr3_nt: TGCGCCAGCAGTTTCGGGGGGCGTACCGGGGAGACCCAGTACTTC
cdr3_aa: CASSFGGRTGETQYF

j_call: TRBJ2-3
clone_size: few
v_call: TRBV5-4
d_call: TRBD1
cdr3_nt: TGTGCCAGCAGCTCCACAGGGGGCGCAACAGATACGCAGTATTTT
cdr3_aa: CASSSTGGATDTQYF

j_call: TRBJ2-2
clone_size: -
v_call: TRBV5-4
d_call: -
cdr3_nt: TGTGCCAGCAGCTTGGGAGCTCGGGAGCTGTTTTTT
cdr3_aa: CASSLGARELFF

j_call: TRBJ2-7
clone_size: -
v_call: TRBV28
d_call: TRBD1
cdr3_nt: TGTGCCAGCGGGACAGGGACGTCCTACGAGCAGTACTTC
cdr3_aa: CASGTGTSYEQYF

j_call: TRBJ2-5
clone_size: -
v_call: TRBV27
d_call: TRBD2
cdr3_nt: TGTGCCAGCAGTTTAAGAGGTCTAGCGGGAGGGTACCAAGAGACCCAGTACTTC
cdr3_aa: CASSLRGLAGGYQETQYF

j_call: TRBJ1-2
clone_size: -
v_call: TRBV19
d_call: TRBD1
cdr3_nt: TGTGCCAGTAGTATAAGGGGGCTTGGCTACACCTTC
cdr3_aa: CASSIRGLGYTF

j_call: TRBJ1-4
clone_size: -
v_call: TRBV25-1
d_call: -
cdr3_nt: TGTGCCAGCAGTTGGGGTAGCACAGGGTACGAAAAACTGTTTTTT
cdr3_aa: CASSWGSTGYEKLFF

j_call: TRBJ2-7
clone_size: -
v_call: TRBV7-2
d_call: -
cdr3_nt: TGTGCCAGCAGCTCCCCGAGTGGCGGGGTCTACGAGCAGTACTTC
cdr3_aa: CASSSPSGGVYEQYF

j_call: TRBJ2-7
clone_size: few
v_call: TRBV6-6
d_call: TRBD1
cdr3_nt: TGTGCCAGCAGCCGGGACAGGGGATACGAGCAGTACTTC
cdr3_aa: CASSRDRGYEQYF

j_call: TRBJ1-2
clone_size: -
v_call: TRBV9
d_call: -
cdr3_nt: TGTGCCAGCAGCGCCCCGCGGGGGGCGGATGGCTACACCTTC
cdr3_aa: CASSAPRGADGYTF

j_call: TRBJ1-1
clone_size: -
v_call: TRBV7-3
d_call: TRBD1
cdr3_nt: TGTGCCAGCAGCTCGGGACAGGGACAGAACACTGAAGCTTTCTTT
cdr3_aa: CASSSGQGQNTEAFF

j_call: TRBJ2-5
clone_size: -
v_call: TRBV10-3
d_call: TRBD2
cdr3_nt: TGTGCCATCAGTGACCGGGGGGTAGAGACCCAGTACTTC
cdr3_aa: CAISDRGVETQYF

j_call: TRBJ1-6
clone_size: -
v_call: TRBV4-3
d_call: TRBD1
cdr3_nt: TGCGCCAGCAGCCAAGGGGGGGACAGGGGGAATTCACCCCTCCACTTT
cdr3_aa: CASSQGGDRGNSPLHF

j_call: TRBJ1-1
clone_size: -
v_call: TRBV27
d_call: TRBD1
cdr3_nt: TGTGCCAGCAGTCACGCTCGGGACAGGGGGATTGAAGCTTTCTTT
cdr3_aa: CASSHARDRGIEAFF

j_call: TRBJ2-3
clone_size: few
v_call: TRBV12-5
d_call: -
cdr3_nt: TGTGCTAGTGGTCCCCGGACAACCACTAGCACAGATACGCAGTATTTT
cdr3_aa: CASGPRTTTSTDTQYF

j_call: TRBJ2-1
clone_size: -
v_call: TRBV9
d_call: TRBD2
cdr3_nt: TGTGCCAGCAGTCGGACTAGCGGGGGGGACAATGAGCAGTTCTTC
cdr3_aa: CASSRTSGGDNEQFF

j_call: TRBJ1-5
clone_size: -
v_call: TRBV6-6
d_call: -
cdr3_nt: TGTGCCAGCAGTTACTTCCGGGACAATAATCAGCCCCAGCATTTT
cdr3_aa: CASSYFRDNNQPQHF

j_call: TRBJ2-7
clone_size: -
v_call: TRBV5-4
d_call: -
cdr3_nt: TGTGCCTGTAGGGGCTCACACGAGCAGTACTTC
cdr3_aa: CACRGSHEQYF

j_call: TRBJ1-2
clone_size: many
v_call: TRBV6-5
d_call: TRBD1
cdr3_nt: TGTGCCAGCAGTTCACATGGGACAGCTAACTATGGCTACACCTTC
cdr3_aa: CASSSHGTANYGYTF

j_call: TRBJ2-1
clone_size: few
v_call: TRBV5-1
d_call: TRBD1
cdr3_nt: TGCGCCAGCACCACGGACCCAGGGGGTTCCTACAATGAGCAGTTCTTC
cdr3_aa: CASTTDPGGSYNEQFF

j_call: TRBJ1-3
clone_size: -
v_call: TRBV7-8
d_call: -
cdr3_nt: TGTGCCAGCAGCTTAGAACCCGGGAATTTCGTCGGAAACACCATATATTTT
cdr3_aa: CASSLEPGNFVGNTIYF

j_call: TRBJ1-2
clone_size: few
v_call: TRBV19
d_call: -
cdr3_nt: TGTGCCAGTATGCGGGGTGACTATGGCTACCCCTTC
cdr3_aa: CASMRGDYGYPF

j_call: TRBJ2-2
clone_size: -
v_call: TRBV27
d_call: -
cdr3_nt: TGTGCCAGCAGTGTAGACACCGGGGAGCTGTTTTTT
cdr3_aa: CASSVDTGELFF

j_call: TRBJ2-3
clone_size: -
v_call: TRBV4-2
d_call: -
cdr3_nt: TGTGCCAGCAGCCAAGAGAATAGCTGGACTAGCACAGATACGCAGTATTTT
cdr3_aa: CASSQENSWTSTDTQYF